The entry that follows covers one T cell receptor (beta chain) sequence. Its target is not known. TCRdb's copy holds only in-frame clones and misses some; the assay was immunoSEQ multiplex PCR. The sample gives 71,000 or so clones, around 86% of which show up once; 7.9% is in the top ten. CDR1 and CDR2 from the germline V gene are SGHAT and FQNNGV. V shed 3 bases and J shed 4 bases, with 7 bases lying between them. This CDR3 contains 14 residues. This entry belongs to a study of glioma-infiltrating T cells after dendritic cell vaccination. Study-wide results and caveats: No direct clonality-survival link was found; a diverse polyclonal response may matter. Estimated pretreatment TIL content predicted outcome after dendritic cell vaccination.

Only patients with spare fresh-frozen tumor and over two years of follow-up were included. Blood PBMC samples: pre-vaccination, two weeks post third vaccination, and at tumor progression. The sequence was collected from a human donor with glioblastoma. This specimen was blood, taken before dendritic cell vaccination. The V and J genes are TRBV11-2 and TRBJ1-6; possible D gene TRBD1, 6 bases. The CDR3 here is CASSFGQYNSPLHF. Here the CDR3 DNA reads TGTGCCAGCAGCTTCGGACAGTATAATTCACCCCTCCACTTT.